What follows are 16 T cell receptor beta chains derived from one specimen sequenced in a study of cytotoxic CD8 clonotypes in ibrutinib-treated CLL. Some clones are missing from TCRdb's copy, which holds only in-frame ones; the method was immunoSEQ multiplex PCR. This sample carries 75,000 to 90,000 clones, around four fifths of them seen once, and the ten largest clones take about 39%. This specimen was PBMCs, taken after 24 months of ibrutinib treatment. The receptors stem from a human donor with chronic lymphocytic leukemia.

The CDR3 loop reads CASSREFRYNEQFF. CDR3 nucleotides: TGTGCCAGCAGCCGGGAGTTTAGGTACAATGAGCAGTTCTTC. This sequence joins TRBV7-2 and TRBJ2-1; perhaps TRBD2 as D (6 bases). The CDR3 consists of 14 residues. The V end lost 5 bases, the J end lost 4 bases, and 12 bases lay between the germline ends. Germline V gene lookup returns CDR1 SGHTA and CDR2 FQGNSA. Full variable domain (rest looked up from reference TRBV7-2 and TRBJ2-1): GAGVSQSPSNKVTEKGKDVELRCDPISGHTALYWYRQSLGQGLEFLIYFQGNSAPDKSGLPSDRFSAERTGGSVSTLTIQRTQQEDSAVYLCASSREFRYNEQFFGPGTRLTVL.

The chain links TRBV6-1 to TRBJ2-5, with D hard to call. Germline V CDR1 and CDR2: MNHNS, SASEGT. Between the trimmed V and J ends, which lost 6 bases and 5 bases, there was a span of 13 bases. The CDR3 is 13 residues long. The CDR3 DNA is TGTGCCAGCAGACGGCTCCCCTGGGAGACCCAGTACTTC. Residues: CASRRLPWETQYF.

The chain carries TRBV10-3 and TRBJ2-3, with TRBD2 matching 8 bases. The CDR3 is 16 amino acids. Germline CDR1 and CDR2: ENHRY and SYGVKD. Trimming at V came to 4 bases and at J to 0 bases, leaving 6 bases not matched to a gene. This chain's CDR3 is CAISAASGHSTDTQYF. CDR3 DNA sequence: TGTGCCATCAGTGCGGCTAGCGGGCATAGCACAGATACGCAGTATTTT.

The V gene is TRBV5-1, the J gene TRBJ2-1, with 8 nucleotides matching TRBD2. The V gene's germline CDR1 is SGHRS and CDR2 YFSETQ. Germline trimming cut 5 bases from V and 1 base from J; bases unmatched to any gene: 2. This CDR3 region has 14 residues. This chain's CDR3 is CASSSGISYNEQFF. CDR3 bases: TGCGCCAGCAGTAGCGGGATTTCCTACAATGAGCAGTTCTTC.

The chain is built from TRBV29-1 and TRBJ2-1; 10 nucleotides align to TRBD2. The CDR3 length is 15 residues. Per germline, CDR1 SQVTM and CDR2 ANQGSEA. V gave up 6 bases and J gave up 5 bases; unmatched junction bases: 10. Here the CDR3 reads CSVGGRLAGDNEQFF. CDR3 bases: TGCAGCGTGGGGGGGAGACTAGCGGGTGACAATGAGCAGTTCTTC.

The chain couples TRBV28 to TRBJ2-5, with 11 nucleotides matching TRBD2. This CDR3 has 17 residues. Trimming removed 4 bases from V and 5 bases from J; junction bases left unmatched: 12. CDR1 and CDR2 (germline): MDHEN, SYDVKM. The CDR3 DNA sequence: TGTGCCAGCAGTTACGATCCTAGCGGGAGGAGGCGGGAGACCCAGTACTTC. It yields the protein CASSYDPSGRRRETQYF.

V and J are TRBV28 and TRBJ2-7; 7 positions match TRBD2. The CDR3 extends over 13 amino acids. Germline CDR1 reads MDHEN; CDR2 reads SYDVKM. Written as DNA, the CDR3 is TGTGCTCTTGAGCCAGCGGGAAGGGGCGAGCAGTACTTC. Encoded protein: CALEPAGRGEQYF.

This clone was seen more than once but under ten times. V and J are TRBV7-9 and TRBJ2-3, with D perhaps assigned TRBD1 or TRBD2 (5 bases each). Trimming cost V 7 bases and J 2 bases, with 16 bases left between them. Germline CDR1 SEHNR, CDR2 FQNEAQ (reference sequence). CDR3 length: 15 amino acids. This chain's CDR3 is CASTRGRGNTDTQYF. CDR3 DNA sequence: TGTGCCAGCACCCGGGGACGGGGCAACACAGATACGCAGTATTTT.

This chain links TRBV5-1 with TRBJ2-7; D is undetermined. The germline CDR1 and CDR2 sequences are SGHRS and YFSETQ. Deletions cut 1 base from V and 4 bases from J, with 12 bases between. The length of the CDR3 is 14 residues. In DNA form, the CDR3 reads TGCGCCAGCAGCTTGCAGAGAACCACATACGAGCAGTACTTC. Amino acids: CASSLQRTTYEQYF.

V and J are TRBV18 and TRBJ2-2; D may correspond to TRBD1 or TRBD2 (7 bases each). Per the germline V gene, CDR1 is KGHSH and CDR2 is LQKENI. The CDR3 is made up of 20 amino acids. The V and J ends lost 2 bases and 2 bases respectively, with 24 bases between them. CDR3 in amino acids: CASSPLDRRSGLFNTGELFF. The CDR3 DNA reads TGTGCCAGCTCACCATTGGACAGGAGATCGGGACTATTTAACACCGGGGAGCTGTTTTTT.

The rearrangement joins TRBV10-1 to TRBJ1-3, with D maybe TRBD1 (6 bases). This CDR3 comprises 15 residues. V dropped 4 bases and J dropped 3 bases, with 13 bases sitting between them. Germline values: CDR1 WNHNN, CDR2 SYGVQD (reference sequence). CDR3 loop: CASSGSQGYGNTIYF. In nucleotides, the CDR3 is TGCGCCAGCAGTGGATCACAGGGATATGGAAACACCATATATTTT.

This clone turned up a few times. The chain uses TRBV5-1 and TRBJ1-4; 9 nucleotides line up with TRBD1. The CDR3 is made up of 15 amino acids. Germline lookup yields CDR1 SGHRS and CDR2 YFSETQ. The V and J ends lost 4 bases and 7 bases, in that order; junction bases with no gene match: 8. The CDR3 DNA follows: TGCGCCAGCAGCCGGTTGGGACAGGGCCCTGAAAAACTGTTTTTT. Translation: CASSRLGQGPEKLFF. The variable domain in full, with the rest retrieved from reference TRBV5-1 and TRBJ1-4, is KAGVTQTPRYLIKTRGQQVTLSCSPISGHRSVSWYQQTPGQGLQFLFEYFSETQRNKGNFPGRFSGRQFSNSRSEMNVSTLELGDSALYLCASSRLGQGPEKLFFGSGTQLSVL.

The rearrangement links TRBV5-6 to TRBJ2-6; D is ambiguous. The germline V and J ends were trimmed by 4 bases and 4 bases, with 6 bases remaining between them. The CDR3 extends over 13 amino acids. Germline lookup yields CDR1 SGHDT and CDR2 YYEEEE. The CDR3 is CASSKVGANVLTF. The CDR3 DNA is TGTGCCAGCAGCAAGGTCGGGGCCAACGTCCTGACTTTC.

This sequence joins TRBV7-2 and TRBJ2-1, with TRBD2 as a possible D gene (5 bases). V lost 0 bases, J lost 5 bases, and 14 bases lay in between. This CDR3 has 16 residues. From germline, CDR1 is SGHTA and CDR2 FQGNSA. The CDR3 protein is CASSLAAARSNNEQFF. In DNA, the CDR3 is TGTGCCAGCAGCTTAGCAGCGGCACGGTCTAACAATGAGCAGTTCTTC.

The V and J genes are TRBV7-2 and TRBJ2-7; TRBD2 aligns across 11 bases. J was trimmed by 0 bases and V by 1 base; bases with no gene match: 2. Germline CDR1 SGHTA, CDR2 FQGNSA. The CDR3 totals 16 residues. CDR3 protein: CASSLDSGRASYEQYF. CDR3 sequence (DNA): TGTGCCAGCAGCTTAGATAGCGGGAGGGCCTCCTACGAGCAGTACTTC. Based on the CDR3 plus reference TRBV7-2 and TRBJ2-7, the full variable domain is GAGVSQSPSNKVTEKGKDVELRCDPISGHTALYWYRQSLGQGLEFLIYFQGNSAPDKSGLPSDRFSAERTGGSVSTLTIQRTQQEDSAVYLCASSLDSGRASYEQYFGPGTRLTVT.

The gene calls are TRBV5-1 and TRBJ2-1; TRBD2 agrees at 15 bases. Germline lookup yields CDR1 SGHRS and CDR2 YFSETQ. V shed 5 bases and J 2 bases; nucleotides not matched to a gene: 20. This CDR3 spans 22 amino acids. CDR3 amino acids: CASSYEEDQGLAGGHAYNEQFF. As DNA, the CDR3 is TGCGCCAGCAGTTATGAGGAAGACCAGGGACTAGCGGGAGGTCACGCCTACAATGAGCAGTTCTTC.